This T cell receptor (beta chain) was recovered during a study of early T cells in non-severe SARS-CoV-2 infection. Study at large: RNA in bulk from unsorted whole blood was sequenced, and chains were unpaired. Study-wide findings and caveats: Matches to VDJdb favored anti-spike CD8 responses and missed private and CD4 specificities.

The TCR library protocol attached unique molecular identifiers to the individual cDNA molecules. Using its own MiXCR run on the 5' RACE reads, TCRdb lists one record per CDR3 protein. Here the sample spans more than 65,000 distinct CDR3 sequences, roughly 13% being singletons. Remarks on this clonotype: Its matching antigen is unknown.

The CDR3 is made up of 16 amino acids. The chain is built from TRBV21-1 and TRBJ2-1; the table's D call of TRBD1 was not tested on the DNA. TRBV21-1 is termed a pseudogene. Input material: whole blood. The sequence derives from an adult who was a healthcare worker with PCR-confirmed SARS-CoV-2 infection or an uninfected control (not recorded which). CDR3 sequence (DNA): TGTGCCAGCAGCAATCCCGGGCGGGATTCCTACAATGAGCAGTTCTTC. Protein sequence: CASSNPGRDSYNEQFF.